The 9 T cell receptor beta chains below all came from one sample that was sequenced in a study of T-cell memory formation after mild COVID-19. TCRdb reprocessed the 5' RACE reads via MiXCR and lists one record per CDR3 protein. The sample records 500,000 to 650,000 distinct CDR3 sequences, about 20% being singletons. The sample consisted of PBMCs or a T cell subset sorted from them (not recorded which). Receptor source: an adult woman who had mild COVID-19 (a few samples of this study predate the infection). Cell type and time point are not known.

The chain couples TRBV7-8 to TRBJ2-7; 8 nucleotides agree with TRBD2. Germline trimming cut 1 base from V and 3 bases from J; bases unmatched to any gene: 11. The CDR3 contains 17 residues. The V gene's germline CDR1 is SGHVS and CDR2 FQNEAQ. In DNA, the CDR3 is TGTGCCAGCAGCTTAGTCACGGGACTAGAGGAGGGCTACGAGCAGTACTTC. This encodes CASSLVTGLEEGYEQYF. Full variable domain (rest looked up from reference TRBV7-8 and TRBJ2-7): GAGVSQSPRYKVAKRGQDVALRCDPISGHVSLFWYQQALGQGPEFLTYFQNEAQLDKSGLPSDRFFAERPEGSVSTLKIQRTQQEDSAVYLCASSLVTGLEEGYEQYFGPGTRLTVT.

The CDR3 spells CASRDRGYTQETQYF. In DNA form, the CDR3 reads TGTGCCAGCAGGGACAGAGGATACACACAAGAGACCCAGTACTTC. The chain joins TRBV12-3 or TRBV12-4 to TRBJ2-5; a possible D gene is TRBD1 (6 bases). CDR3 length equals 15 residues. The ends were cut back, 6 bases at V and 2 bases at J, with 16 bases in the middle.

The chain uses TRBV20-1 and TRBJ2-1, with 7 bases fitting TRBD1. CDR1 and CDR2 (germline): DFQATT, SNEGSKA (reference sequence). The CDR3 totals 14 residues. J lost 4 bases, V lost 6 bases, and 9 bases had no gene match. The CDR3 nucleotides read TGCAGTGCACGAACCGGACAGGTATACAATGAGCAGTTCTTC. Encoded protein: CSARTGQVYNEQFF.

A few counts support this clonotype. The chain couples TRBV4-1 to TRBJ2-5, with D possibly being TRBD2 (6 bases). Germline V gene data show CDR1 as MGHRA and CDR2 as YSYEKL. The CDR3 spans 18 residues. Trimming pared 1 base from V and 4 bases from J, leaving 22 bases between. The CDR3: CASSQGNSVGLGGETQYF. Here the CDR3 DNA reads TGCGCCAGCAGCCAAGGGAATTCGGTTGGGTTGGGGGGAGAGACCCAGTACTTC.

This clonotype was seen at least ten times. V and J are TRBV12-3 or TRBV12-4 and TRBJ1-2; D may be TRBD1 (5 bases). This CDR3 is 12 amino acids long. V gave up 4 bases and J gave up 8 bases, with 11 bases separating them. The CDR3 DNA is TGTGCCAGCAGTTCCAGGGTGGGGGGCTACACCTTC. It codes for CASSSRVGGYTF.

This clonotype was picked up a small number of times. This chain joins TRBV6-5 and TRBJ1-1; D is unclear. This CDR3 is 12 amino acids long. The germline V gene has CDR1 MNHEY and CDR2 SVGAGI. The ends were cut back, 6 bases at V and 5 bases at J, with 10 bases in the middle. DNA of the CDR3: TGTGCCAGCAGACCCCGTGGGACTGAAGCTTTCTTT. Its protein is CASRPRGTEAFF.

The J gene is TRBJ1-1, the V gene TRBV29-1, with D perhaps matching TRBD1 (6 bases). V dropped 3 bases and J dropped 0 bases, with 11 bases sitting between them. The CDR3 runs 14 residues. From germline, CDR1 is SQVTM and CDR2 ANQGSEA. In nucleotides, the CDR3 is TGCAGCGTTGATTTGCAGGGGATGAACACTGAAGCTTTCTTT. Its protein product is CSVDLQGMNTEAFF.

V and J are TRBV12-3 or TRBV12-4 and TRBJ1-4, with D unresolved. Trimming stripped 0 bases from V and 7 bases from J, with 6 bases between. The CDR3 runs to 13 residues. CDR3 DNA sequence: TGTGCCAGCAGTTTAGCGCCTACTGAAAAACTGTTTTTT. Translating it yields CASSLAPTEKLFF.

This clonotype has just a few counts. The chain joins TRBV7-9 to TRBJ2-2; TRBD1 might be the D (8 bases). Germline V gene data show CDR1 as SEHNR and CDR2 as FQNEAQ (reference sequence). The CDR3 is 16 amino acids. V lost 6 bases and J lost 4, with 18 bases in between. The CDR3 loop reads CASRLAQGGPTGELFF. The CDR3, as DNA: TGTGCCAGCAGATTGGCACAGGGGGGGCCCACCGGGGAGCTGTTTTTT.